The text below deals with one TCR beta chain. Replicate PCRs for unsorted PBMC used 300 ng DNA (approximately 31,000 T cell genomes). Method: immunoSEQ multiplex PCR; TCRdb's copy keeps in-frame clones and lacks some. The table records 530,000 or so clones, roughly 79% of them present only once. The V gene lost 5 bases and the J gene lost 5 bases, with 10 bases spanning the gap. The germline CDR1 and CDR2 sequences are MNHEY and SMNVEV (reference sequence). The CDR3 is made up of 14 amino acids. The sample comes from a study of shared clonotypes between healthy human individuals. This clonotype was obtained from a woman aged 40 to 49 in good health. Some clones in this sample may be carry-over from other donors' samples. This chain links TRBV27 with TRBJ1-6; weak D call: TRBD1 (5 bases). Input material: PBMCs. The chain's CDR3 is CASSDGGDNSPLHF. In nucleotides, the CDR3 is TGTGCCAGCAGTGACGGGGGGGATAATTCACCCCTCCACTTT.